The clone carrying this TCR beta chain was detected a few times. The antigen is undetermined. This entry comes from a study of identifying expanded T cells in peripheral blood. J lost 1 base, V lost 4 bases, and 6 bases had no gene match. The germline V gene has CDR1 SGHNT and CDR2 YENEEA. The CDR3 has 17 amino acids. No infections or other immune events were documented during collection. Regarding the study as a whole: Clone count variance between roughly 2-week samples rose with total template count. Approximately 1.1 clones differed between technical replicates, versus approximately 16 and 20 over time.

Profiled with immunoSEQ multiplex PCR; TCRdb holds only in-frame clones, not every one. The data show under 90,000 clones, around nine tenths seen once. The sample taken for sequencing was blood. This TCR came from a person aged 18 to 70 in good health. V and J are TRBV11-3 and TRBJ2-5, with TRBD2 matching 13 bases. This CDR3 reads CASSSGGTSGAQETQYF. The CDR3 DNA reads TGTGCCAGCAGCTCAGGCGGGACTAGCGGGGCCCAAGAGACCCAGTACTTC.